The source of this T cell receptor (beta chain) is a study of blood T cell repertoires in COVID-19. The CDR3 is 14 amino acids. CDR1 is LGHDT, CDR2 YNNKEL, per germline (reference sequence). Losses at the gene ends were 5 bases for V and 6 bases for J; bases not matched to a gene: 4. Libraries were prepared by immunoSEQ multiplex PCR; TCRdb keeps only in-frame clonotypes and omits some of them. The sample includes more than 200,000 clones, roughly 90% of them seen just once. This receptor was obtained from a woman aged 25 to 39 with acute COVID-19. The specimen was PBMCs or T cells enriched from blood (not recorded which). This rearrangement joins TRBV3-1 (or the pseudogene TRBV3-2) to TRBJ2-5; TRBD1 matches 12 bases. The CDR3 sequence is CASSGGQGAKTQYF. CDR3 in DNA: TGTGCCAGCAGCGGGGGACAGGGGGCAAAGACCCAGTACTTC.